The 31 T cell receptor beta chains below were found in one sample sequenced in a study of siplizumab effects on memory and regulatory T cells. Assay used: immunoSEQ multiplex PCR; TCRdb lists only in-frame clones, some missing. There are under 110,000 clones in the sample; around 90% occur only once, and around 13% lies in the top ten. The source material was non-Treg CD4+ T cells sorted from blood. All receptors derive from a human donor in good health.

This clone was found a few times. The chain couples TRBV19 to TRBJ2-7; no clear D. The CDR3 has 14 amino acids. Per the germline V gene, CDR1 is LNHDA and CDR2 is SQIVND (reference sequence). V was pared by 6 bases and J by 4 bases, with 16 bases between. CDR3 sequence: CASSKGTAIYEQYF. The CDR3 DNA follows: TGTGCCAGTAGCAAGGGAACAGCAATTTACGAGCAGTACTTC.

The CDR3 reads CASTRGDSNQPQHF. As DNA, the CDR3 is TGTGCCAGCACTCGGGGGGATAGCAATCAGCCCCAGCATTTT. J is TRBJ1-5 and V is TRBV6-1; TRBD1 is a possible D gene (5 bases). Germline V lookup: CDR1 MNHNS, CDR2 SASEGT. V was cut by 7 bases and J by 0 bases, with 10 bases left in between. CDR3 length: 14 amino acids.

The CDR3: CASSKRQGGPDTQYF. CDR3 bases: TGTGCCAGCAGCAAACGACAGGGAGGCCCAGATACGCAGTATTTT. The rearrangement uses TRBV11-3 and TRBJ2-3; tentatively, D is TRBD1 (7 bases). Germline V lookup: CDR1 SGHNT, CDR2 YENEEA. V gave up 5 bases and J gave up 4 bases, with 16 bases separating them. This CDR3 is built from 15 residues.

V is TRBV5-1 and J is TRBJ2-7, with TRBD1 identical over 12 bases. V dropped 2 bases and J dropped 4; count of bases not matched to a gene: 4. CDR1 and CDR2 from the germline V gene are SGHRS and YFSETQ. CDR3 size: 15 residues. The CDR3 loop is CASSLTGQGAYEQYF. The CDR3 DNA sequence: TGCGCCAGCAGCTTAACGGGACAGGGGGCATACGAGCAGTACTTC.

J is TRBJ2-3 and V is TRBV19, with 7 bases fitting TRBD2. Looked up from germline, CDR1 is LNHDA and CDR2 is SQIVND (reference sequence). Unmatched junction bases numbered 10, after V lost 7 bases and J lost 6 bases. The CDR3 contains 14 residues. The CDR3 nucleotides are TGTGCCAGTAACCCGGGGGGTGGAGTTGATACGCAGTATTTT. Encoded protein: CASNPGGGVDTQYF.

The CDR3 coding sequence is TGTGCCAGCTCCGACAGGAGCCGCTCCGGGGAGCTGTTTTTT. Protein sequence: CASSDRSRSGELFF. The chain recombines TRBV28 with TRBJ2-2; TRBD1 is a possible D gene (6 bases). The length of the CDR3 is 14 residues. The germline V gene encodes CDR1 MDHEN and CDR2 SYDVKM. V shed 8 bases and J shed 6 bases, with 16 bases lying between them.

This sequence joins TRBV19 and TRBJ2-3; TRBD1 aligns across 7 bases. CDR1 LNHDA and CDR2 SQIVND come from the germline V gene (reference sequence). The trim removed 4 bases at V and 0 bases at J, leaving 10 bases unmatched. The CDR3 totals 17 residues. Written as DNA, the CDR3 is TGTGCCAGTAGTACCCCCCCCACAGGGGTTAGCACAGATACGCAGTATTTT. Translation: CASSTPPTGVSTDTQYF. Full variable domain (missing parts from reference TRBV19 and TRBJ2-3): DGGITQSPKYLFRKEGQNVTLSCEQNLNHDAMYWYRQDPGQGLRLIYYSQIVNDFQKGDIAEGYSVSREKKESFPLTVTSAQKNPTAFYLCASSTPPTGVSTDTQYFGPGTRLTVL.

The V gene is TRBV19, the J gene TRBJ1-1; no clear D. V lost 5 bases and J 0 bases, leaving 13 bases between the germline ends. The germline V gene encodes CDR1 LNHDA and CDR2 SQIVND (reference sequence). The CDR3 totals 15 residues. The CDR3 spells CASSVQPGVNTEAFF. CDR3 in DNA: TGTGCCAGTAGTGTTCAACCGGGAGTGAACACTGAAGCTTTCTTT. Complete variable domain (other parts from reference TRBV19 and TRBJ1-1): DGGITQSPKYLFRKEGQNVTLSCEQNLNHDAMYWYRQDPGQGLRLIYYSQIVNDFQKGDIAEGYSVSREKKESFPLTVTSAQKNPTAFYLCASSVQPGVNTEAFFGQGTRLTVV.

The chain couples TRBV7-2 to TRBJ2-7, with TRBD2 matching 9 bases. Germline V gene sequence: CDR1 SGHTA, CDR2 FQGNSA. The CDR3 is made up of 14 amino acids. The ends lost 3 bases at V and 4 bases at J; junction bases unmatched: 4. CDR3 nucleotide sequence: TGTGCCAGCAGCTTTAGCGGGAGTTTTTACGAGCAGTACTTC. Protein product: CASSFSGSFYEQYF.

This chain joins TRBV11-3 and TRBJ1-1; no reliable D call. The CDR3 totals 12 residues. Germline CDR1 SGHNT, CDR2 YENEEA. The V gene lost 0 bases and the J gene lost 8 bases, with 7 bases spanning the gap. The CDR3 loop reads CASSLEPQEAFF. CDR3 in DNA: TGTGCCAGCAGCTTAGAACCACAGGAAGCTTTCTTT.

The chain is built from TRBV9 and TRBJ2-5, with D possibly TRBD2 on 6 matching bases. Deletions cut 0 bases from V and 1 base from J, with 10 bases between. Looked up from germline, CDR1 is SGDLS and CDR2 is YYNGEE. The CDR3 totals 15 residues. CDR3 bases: TGTGCCAGCAGCGTAGTACCGGGACTCCAAGAGACCCAGTACTTC. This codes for CASSVVPGLQETQYF.

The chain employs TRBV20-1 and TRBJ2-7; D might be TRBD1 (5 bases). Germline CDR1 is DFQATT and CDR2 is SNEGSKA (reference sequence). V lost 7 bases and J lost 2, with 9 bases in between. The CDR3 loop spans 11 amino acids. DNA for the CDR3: TGCAGTGTGCAGGGTGCCTACGAGCAGTACTTC. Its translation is CSVQGAYEQYF.

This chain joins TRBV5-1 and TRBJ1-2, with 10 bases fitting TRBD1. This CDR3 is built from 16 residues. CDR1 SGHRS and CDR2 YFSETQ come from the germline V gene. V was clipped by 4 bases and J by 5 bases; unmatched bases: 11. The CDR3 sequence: CASSPAGVGQGYGYTF. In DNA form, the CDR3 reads TGCGCCAGCAGCCCGGCGGGGGTGGGACAGGGGTATGGCTACACCTTC. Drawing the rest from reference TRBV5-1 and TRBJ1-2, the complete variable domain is KAGVTQTPRYLIKTRGQQVTLSCSPISGHRSVSWYQQTPGQGLQFLFEYFSETQRNKGNFPGRFSGRQFSNSRSEMNVSTLELGDSALYLCASSPAGVGQGYGYTFGSGTRLTVV.

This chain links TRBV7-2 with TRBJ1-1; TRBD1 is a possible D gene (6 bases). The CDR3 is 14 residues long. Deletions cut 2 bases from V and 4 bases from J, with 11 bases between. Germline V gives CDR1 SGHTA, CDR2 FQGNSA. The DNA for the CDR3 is TGTGCCAGCAGCTTAAAAGGGGGTGGCACTGAAGCTTTCTTT. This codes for CASSLKGGGTEAFF.

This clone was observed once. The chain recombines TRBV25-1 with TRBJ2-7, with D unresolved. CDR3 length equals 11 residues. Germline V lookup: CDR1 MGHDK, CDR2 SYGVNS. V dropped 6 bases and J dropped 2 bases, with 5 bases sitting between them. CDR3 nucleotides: TGTGCCAGCAGGGAAACCTACGAGCAGTACTTC. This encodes CASRETYEQYF.

As DNA, the CDR3 is TGTGCCAGCAGCCTAACTAGCGGGATACTCGAGCAGTACTTC. This translates into CASSLTSGILEQYF. The genes are TRBV7-2 and TRBJ2-7; 10 positions match TRBD2. The CDR3 is made up of 14 amino acids. Germline CDR1 SGHTA, CDR2 FQGNSA. V was clipped by 5 bases and J by 6 bases; unmatched bases: 7.

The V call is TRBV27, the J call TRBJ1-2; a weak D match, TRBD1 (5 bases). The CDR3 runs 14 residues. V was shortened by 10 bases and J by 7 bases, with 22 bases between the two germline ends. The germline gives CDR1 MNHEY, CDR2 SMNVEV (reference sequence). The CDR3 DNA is TGTGCCACCAACCAACCAGGGCGGACAAGTGGCTACACCTTC. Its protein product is CATNQPGRTSGYTF.

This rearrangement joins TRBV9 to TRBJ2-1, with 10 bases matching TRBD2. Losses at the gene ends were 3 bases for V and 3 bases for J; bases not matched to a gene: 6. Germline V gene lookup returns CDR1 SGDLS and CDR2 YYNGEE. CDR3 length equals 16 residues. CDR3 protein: CASSARPSGSYNEQFF. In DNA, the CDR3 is TGTGCCAGCAGCGCCCGCCCTAGCGGGAGCTACAATGAGCAGTTCTTC.

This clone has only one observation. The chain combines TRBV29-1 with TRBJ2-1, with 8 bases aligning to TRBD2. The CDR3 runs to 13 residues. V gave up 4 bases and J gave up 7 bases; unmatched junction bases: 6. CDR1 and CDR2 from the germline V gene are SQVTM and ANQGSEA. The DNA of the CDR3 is TGCAGCGTTGTAGCGGGGTTTGGGAATGAGCAGTTCTTC. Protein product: CSVVAGFGNEQFF.

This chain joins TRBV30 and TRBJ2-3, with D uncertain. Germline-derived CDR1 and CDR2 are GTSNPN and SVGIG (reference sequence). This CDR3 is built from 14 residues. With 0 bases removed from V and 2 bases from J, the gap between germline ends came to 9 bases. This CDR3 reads CAWSVHRVTDTQYF. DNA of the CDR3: TGTGCCTGGAGTGTACACCGGGTCACAGATACGCAGTATTTT. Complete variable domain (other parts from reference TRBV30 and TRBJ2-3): SQTIHQWPATLVQPVGSPLSLECTVEGTSNPNLYWYRQAAGRGLQLLFYSVGIGQISSEVPQNLSASRPQDRQFILSSKKLLLSDSGFYLCAWSVHRVTDTQYFGPGTRLTVL.

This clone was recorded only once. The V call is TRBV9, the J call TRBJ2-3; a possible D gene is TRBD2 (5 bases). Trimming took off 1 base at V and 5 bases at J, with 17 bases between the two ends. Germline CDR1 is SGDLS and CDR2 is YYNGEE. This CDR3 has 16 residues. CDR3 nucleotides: TGTGCCAGCAGCGTAATGAGCGGAACCCCTGGAGATACGCAGTATTTT. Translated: CASSVMSGTPGDTQYF.

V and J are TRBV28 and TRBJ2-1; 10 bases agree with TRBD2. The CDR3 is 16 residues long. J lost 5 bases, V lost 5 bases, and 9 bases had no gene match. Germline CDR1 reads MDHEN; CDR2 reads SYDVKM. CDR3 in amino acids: CASSPTQREGHNEQFF. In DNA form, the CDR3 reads TGTGCCAGCAGTCCCACACAGCGGGAGGGCCACAATGAGCAGTTCTTC.

The CDR3 DNA reads as TGTGCCAGCAGCAAATCTGGCGGACTGGAGCAGTACTTC. This codes for CASSKSGGLEQYF. This chain uses TRBV21-1 with TRBJ2-7; the table's D gene call, TRBD2, was not cross checked with the DNA. TRBV21-1 is classified as a pseudogene. The CDR3 covers 13 residues.

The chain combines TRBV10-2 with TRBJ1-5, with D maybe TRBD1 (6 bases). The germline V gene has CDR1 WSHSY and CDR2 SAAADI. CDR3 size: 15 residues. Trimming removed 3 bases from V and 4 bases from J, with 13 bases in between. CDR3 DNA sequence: TGCGCCAGCAGTGATACGGGCAGGGGAAATCAGCCCCAGCATTTT. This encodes CASSDTGRGNQPQHF.

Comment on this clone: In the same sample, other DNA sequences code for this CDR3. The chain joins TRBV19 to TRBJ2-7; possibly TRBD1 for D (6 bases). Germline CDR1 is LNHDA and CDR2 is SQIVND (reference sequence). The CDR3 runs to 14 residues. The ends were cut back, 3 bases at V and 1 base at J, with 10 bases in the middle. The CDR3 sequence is CASSIRTDSYEQYF. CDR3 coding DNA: TGTGCCAGTAGTATTCGGACAGATTCCTACGAGCAGTACTTC.

The chain's CDR3 is CASSPPNIEAFF. Written as DNA, the CDR3 is TGTGCCAGCTCACCACCTAACATAGAAGCTTTCTTT. The chain joins TRBV18 to TRBJ1-1; D ambiguous. The CDR3 extends over 12 amino acids. Germline V gene data show CDR1 as KGHSH and CDR2 as LQKENI. Trimming took 0 bases from V and 8 from J, leaving 7 bases between them.

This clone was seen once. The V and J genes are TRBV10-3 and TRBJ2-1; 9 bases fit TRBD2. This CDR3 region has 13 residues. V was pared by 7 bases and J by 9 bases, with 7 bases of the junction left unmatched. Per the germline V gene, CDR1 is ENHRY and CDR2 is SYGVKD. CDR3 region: CAINSGRSGEQFF. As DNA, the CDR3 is TGTGCCATCAATAGCGGGAGATCCGGTGAGCAGTTCTTC.

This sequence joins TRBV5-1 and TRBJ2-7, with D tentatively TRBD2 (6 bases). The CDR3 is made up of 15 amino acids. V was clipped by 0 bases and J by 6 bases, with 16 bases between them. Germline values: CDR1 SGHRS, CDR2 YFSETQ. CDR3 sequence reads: CASSLVFGGKGEQYF. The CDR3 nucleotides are TGCGCCAGCAGCTTGGTGTTCGGGGGAAAGGGCGAGCAGTACTTC. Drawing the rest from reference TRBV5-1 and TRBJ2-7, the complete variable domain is KAGVTQTPRYLIKTRGQQVTLSCSPISGHRSVSWYQQTPGQGLQFLFEYFSETQRNKGNFPGRFSGRQFSNSRSEMNVSTLELGDSALYLCASSLVFGGKGEQYFGPGTRLTVT.

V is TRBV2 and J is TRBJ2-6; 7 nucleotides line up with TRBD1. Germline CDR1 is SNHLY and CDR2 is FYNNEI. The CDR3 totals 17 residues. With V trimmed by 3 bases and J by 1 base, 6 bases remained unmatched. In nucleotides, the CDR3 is TGTGCCAGCAGTGAGACAGGGTTTGGGTCTGGGGCCAACGTCCTGACTTTC. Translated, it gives CASSETGFGSGANVLTF.

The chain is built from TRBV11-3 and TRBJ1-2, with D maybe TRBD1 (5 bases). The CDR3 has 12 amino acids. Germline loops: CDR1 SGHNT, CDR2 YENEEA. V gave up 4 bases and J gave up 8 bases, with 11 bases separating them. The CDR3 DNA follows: TGTGCCAGCAGCTACGGGACGCCGGGCTACACCTTC. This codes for CASSYGTPGYTF.

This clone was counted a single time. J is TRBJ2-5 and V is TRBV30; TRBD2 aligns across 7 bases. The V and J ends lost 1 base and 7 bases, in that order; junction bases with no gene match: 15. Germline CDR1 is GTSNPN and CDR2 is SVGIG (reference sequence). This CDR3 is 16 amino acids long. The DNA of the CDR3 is TGTGCCTGGAGTGCCGCCCGGACTACCCTAGCGGCGACCCAGTACTTC. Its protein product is CAWSAARTTLAATQYF.